This T cell receptor beta chain was identified during a study of shared clonotypes between healthy human individuals. For the study at large: Contributing individuals were two females and a few males aged 18 to 49. Per donor, three plates held CD4 naive cells, three held CD4 memory, two held CD8 naive and one held CD8 memory.

Study outcomes and limitations: Naive subsets, compared against memory subsets, generally had larger estimated richness values.

Sorted-subset replicate PCRs used about 200 ng DNA, about 30,000 T cell genomes. Only in-frame clones appear in the TCRdb table, and some are missing; sequencing was by immunoSEQ multiplex PCR. The data contain roughly 2,000,000 clones, less than 95% of them singletons. This clone was recorded only once. Its target is unknown. Germline CDR1 SGHAT, CDR2 FQNNGV. This CDR3 comprises 13 residues. The ends were cut back, 1 base at V and 8 bases at J, with 9 bases in the middle. Positive CCR7 selection of CD45RO-negative cells yielded the naive CD8 cells, and terminally differentiated effector memory CD45RA+ cells were excluded.

The clonotype originates from a man aged 18 to 30 in good health. Sequencing was performed on naive CD8+ T cells sorted from blood. V and J are TRBV11-2 and TRBJ2-1, with D maybe TRBD2 (7 bases). CDR3 sequence (DNA): TGTGCCAGCAGCTTAGTGGGGGGGCATGAGCAGTTCTTC. Its translation: CASSLVGGHEQFF.